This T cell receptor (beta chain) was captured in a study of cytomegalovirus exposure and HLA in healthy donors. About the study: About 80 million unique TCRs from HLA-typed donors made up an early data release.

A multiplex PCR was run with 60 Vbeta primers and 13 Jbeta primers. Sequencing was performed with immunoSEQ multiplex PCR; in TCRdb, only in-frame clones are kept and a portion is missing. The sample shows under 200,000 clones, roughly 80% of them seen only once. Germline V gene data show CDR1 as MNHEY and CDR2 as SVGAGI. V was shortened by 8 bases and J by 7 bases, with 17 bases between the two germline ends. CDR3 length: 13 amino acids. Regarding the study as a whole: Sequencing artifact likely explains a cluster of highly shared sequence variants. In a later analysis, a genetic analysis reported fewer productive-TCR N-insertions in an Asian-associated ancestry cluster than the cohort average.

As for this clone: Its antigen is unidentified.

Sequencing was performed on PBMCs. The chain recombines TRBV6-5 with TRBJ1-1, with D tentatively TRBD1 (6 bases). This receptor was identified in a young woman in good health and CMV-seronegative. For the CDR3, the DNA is TGTGCCAGCGCCCGCCGGACAGCTAATGAAGCTTTCTTT. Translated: CASARRTANEAFF.